The subject of this entry is one T cell receptor beta chain. This sample was included in a study of blood T cell repertoires in COVID-19. The CDR3 spans 14 residues. CDR1 and CDR2 from the germline V gene are MGHRA and YSYEKL. The J segment lost 1 base and the V segment lost 5 bases, leaving 3 bases of the junction unmatched. Original processing methods: Amplification of reference gene primers was used by the study to estimate nucleated cell counts. The method was immunoSEQ multiplex PCR; TCRdb's version includes in-frame clones alone and lacks a portion of them. From that table come the V and J calls and clone size; the DNA was used to work out D and trimming. The sample includes around 320,000 clones, 85% to 90% seen only once; the top ten take roughly 11%.

The chain employs TRBV4-1 and TRBJ2-3, with 7 positions matching TRBD2. The TCR sequence derives from a young woman with COVID-19, enrolled during active disease. Material: peripheral blood. The CDR3 region is CASSSSGGTDTQYF. CDR3 coding DNA: TGCGCCAGCAGCTCCAGCGGGGGCACAGATACGCAGTATTTT.